This TCR beta chain was captured by sequencing in a study of T cell repertoires in cytomegalovirus infection (dated by TCRdb to between 2017 and 2020). Turning to the overall study: Alongside well-studied HLA-B-restricted epitopes, the peptide stimulations were aimed at recently identified HLA-C-restricted CMV epitopes, whose presentation resists viral immunomodulation. Because public TCR beta signatures pointed to carriage of CMV infection together with the matching HLA type, the HLA type of each donor mattered for the analysis. What the authors observed across the whole study: In both this cohort and an independent cohort of 352 donors, the cumulative frequency of public TCR beta family members distinguished carriers of CMV infection plus the relevant HLA type. In the ex vivo response, HLA-C-restricted CMV-specific TCR beta clonotypes were dominant, and in two of eight donors the single most frequent clonotype came from this HLA-C-restricted group.

TCRdb names Illumina HiSeq 1500 as the instrument used. TCRdb reworked the public reads: Q25 trimming with fastp, MiXCR clone assembly, productive beta chains retained. Rows are unified per CDR3 protein, each entry keeping the most common DNA and genes. This sample gives some 560,000 distinct CDR3 sequences in total; about 39% of them show up just once. About 46% of the sample rests with the top ten. Clipping removes 5 bases from V and 2 bases from J, with 5 as the unmatched junction base count. Looking up the germline V gene yields CDR1 SGHVS and CDR2 FQNEAQ. Its CDR3 holds 14 amino acids, cysteine through phenylalanine. Only the CDR3 DNA is retained, 42 bases long and in frame from the first base. Per the publication, the treatment or condition label means: in vitro stimulation with specific CMV peptide epitopes to enrich CMV-specific T cells. On this clonotype itself: Its binding antigen is unknown. Base qualities are not at hand, and no much larger clone is one base apart.

The TCR sequence derives from a human donor in good health (CMV status not recorded). Some clones in this sample may be carry-over from other donors' samples. The sequenced sample was cultured PBMCs, obtained from culture after CMV antigen stimulation. The chain couples TRBV7-8 to TRBJ2-7, with 8 bases in between that match TRBD1. The CDR3: CASSRTGWPYEQYF. The DNA reads as follows: TGTGCCAGCAGCAGGACAGGGTGGCCCTACGAGCAGTACTTC. The reference TRBV7-8 and TRBJ2-7 proteins fill in what lies around the CDR3, so the full variable domain reads GAGVSQSPRYKVAKRGQDVALRCDPISGHVSLFWYQQALGQGPEFLTYFQNEAQLDKSGLPSDRFFAERPEGSVSTLKIQRTQQEDSAVYLCASSRTGWPYEQYFGPGTRLTVT.